This entry lists 15 T cell receptor beta chains sequenced from one sample in a study of T-cell memory formation after mild COVID-19. TCRdb itself ran the 5' RACE reads through MiXCR, one entry per CDR3 protein. The sample records hundreds of thousands of distinct CDR3 sequences, about 20% being singletons. Source material: PBMCs or a T cell subset sorted from them (not recorded which). These receptors were collected from a man between 18 and 29 years old who had mild COVID-19 (a few samples of this study predate the infection). Cell type and time point are not known.

There are a few counts of this clonotype. The chain combines TRBV28 with TRBJ2-7, with D possibly TRBD1 on 5 matching bases. V was trimmed by 5 bases and J by 2 bases, leaving 16 bases between them. There are 15 residues in the CDR3. Germline V gene lookup returns CDR1 MDHEN and CDR2 SYDVKM. CDR3 coding DNA: TGTGCCAGCAGTGGGATAGTCAGGGCCCCCTACGAGCAGTACGTC. As protein: CASSGIVRAPYEQYV.

This clonotype was seen only a few times. This chain links TRBV28 with TRBJ2-7, with D tentatively TRBD2 (5 bases). Germline loops: CDR1 MDHEN, CDR2 SYDVKM. The CDR3 loop spans 15 amino acids. Trimming pared 3 bases from V and 0 bases from J, leaving 12 bases between. The CDR3 nucleotides read TGTGCCAGCAGTTTCGCGGGCCCTAGCTCCTACGAGCAGTACGTC. Amino acids: CASSFAGPSSYEQYV.

The V call is TRBV4-3, the J call TRBJ2-7; 9 bases fit TRBD1. V was clipped by 0 bases and J by 3 bases; unmatched bases: 9. Germline CDR1 LGHNA, CDR2 YSLEER. The CDR3 consists of 17 residues. CDR3 in amino acids: CASSQETRQGDSYEQYF. The CDR3 DNA reads as TGCGCCAGCAGCCAAGAAACCAGACAGGGGGATAGCTACGAGCAGTACTTC.

V gene TRBV5-1 combines with J gene TRBJ2-7, with 7 bases lining up with TRBD1. The trim removed 3 bases at V and 2 bases at J, leaving 5 bases unmatched. CDR3 length: 14 amino acids. CDR1 and CDR2 (germline): SGHRS, YFSETQ. CDR3 protein: CASSSGTAPYEQYV. As DNA, the CDR3 is TGCGCCAGCAGCTCCGGGACAGCTCCCTACGAGCAGTACGTC.

The chain links TRBV15 to TRBJ1-2; TRBD1 agrees at 12 bases. There are 12 residues in the CDR3. CDR1 and CDR2 (germline): LNHNV, YYDKDF (reference sequence). Trimming took 5 bases from V and 13 from J; bases not matched to a gene: 5. The CDR3 spells CATSRDRGRVTF. CDR3 in DNA: TGTGCCACCAGCCGGGACAGGGGGCGAGTCACCTTC.

The rearrangement uses TRBV5-4 and TRBJ1-2; D is ambiguous. Germline loops: CDR1 SGHNT, CDR2 YYREEE (reference sequence). The V gene lost 1 base and the J gene lost 0 bases, with 7 bases spanning the gap. This CDR3 comprises 14 residues. The DNA for the CDR3 is TGTGCCAGCAGCTTGAGCCGAGCTAACTATGGCTACACCTTC. Translated, it gives CASSLSRANYGYTF. Full variable domain (outside the CDR3, taken from reference TRBV5-4 and TRBJ1-2): ETGVTQSPTHLIKTRGQQVTLRCSSQSGHNTVSWYQQALGQGPQFIFQYYREEENGRGNFPPRFSGLQFPNYSSELNVNALELDDSALYLCASSLSRANYGYTFGSGTRLTVV.

V and J are TRBV2 and TRBJ2-1; D possibly corresponds to TRBD2 (6 bases). V shed 3 bases and J shed 4 bases, with 16 bases lying between them. This CDR3 is 16 amino acids long. The germline CDR1 and CDR2 sequences are SNHLY and FYNNEI. CDR3 in DNA: TGTGCCAGCAGTGATTTCTTTGCGGGGATATACAATGAGCAGTTCTTC. This gives the protein CASSDFFAGIYNEQFF.

The sample holds a few counts of this clonotype. An end of the junction differs from the germline gene, which may be a read error. The CDR3 is CASSLPLSRLAF. The CDR3 nucleotides read TGTGCCAGCAGTCTACCCCTTTCGCGGCTCGCTTTT. The chain employs TRBV12-3 or TRBV12-4 and TRBJ1-4; D is unresolved. There are 12 residues in the CDR3.

The chain carries TRBV7-9 and TRBJ1-3; no clear D gene. Trimming cost V 3 bases and J 0 bases, with 12 bases left between them. The CDR3 is 16 amino acids. CDR1 is SEHNR and CDR2 is FQNEAQ in the germline V gene (reference sequence). The DNA of the CDR3 is TGTGCCAGCAGCTTTAGACGTCGGAGCTCTGGAAACACCATATATTTT. It encodes CASSFRRRSSGNTIYF.

The rearrangement uses TRBV11-2 and TRBJ2-6; a weak D match, TRBD2 (5 bases). CDR3 length: 14 amino acids. CDR1 is SGHAT, CDR2 FQNNGV, per germline. V was pared by 8 bases and J by 1 base, with 9 bases between. The CDR3 nucleotides are TGTGCCAGCGGACTGGGGTCTGGGGCCAACGTCCTGACTTTC. It codes for CASGLGSGANVLTF.

This sequence joins TRBV6-5 and TRBJ1-2, with D unresolved. From germline, CDR1 is MNHEY and CDR2 SVGAGI. V lost 0 bases, J lost 14 bases, and 16 bases lay in between. The CDR3 is 13 residues long. The CDR3 loop is CASSYSGYAAVTF. The CDR3 coding sequence is TGTGCCAGCAGTTACTCGGGTTACGCGGCTGTAACCTTC.

This clonotype was observed at least ten times. V gene TRBV7-2 combines with J gene TRBJ2-2, with 15 bases identical to TRBD2. The CDR3 has 18 residues. Germline V gives CDR1 SGHTA, CDR2 FQGNSA. Trimming cost V 6 bases and J 6 bases; bases outside gene matches: 11. The CDR3 is CASSPPGLAGGQSGELFF. CDR3 sequence (DNA): TGTGCCAGCAGTCCACCGGGACTAGCGGGGGGTCAATCCGGGGAGCTGTTTTTT.

This clonotype has just a few counts. The V gene is TRBV12-3 or TRBV12-4, the J gene TRBJ1-5, with 9 bases fitting TRBD1. This CDR3 contains 15 residues. V lost 2 bases and J lost 5; bases outside the gene matches: 4. In DNA form, the CDR3 reads TGTGCCAGCAGTTTACGGGACAGGGTGGATCAGCCCCAGCATTTT. Translation gives CASSLRDRVDQPQHF.

A few counts support this clonotype. The gene calls are TRBV6-1 and TRBJ2-7, with 7 bases aligning to TRBD1. V was pared by 7 bases and J by 3 bases, with 9 bases of the junction left unmatched. CDR1 MNHNS and CDR2 SASEGT come from the germline V gene. This CDR3 has 14 residues. CDR3 amino acids: CASTQGDSFYEQYF. CDR3 DNA sequence: TGTGCCAGCACCCAAGGGGACAGTTTCTACGAGCAGTACTTC.

CDR3 sequence (DNA): TGTGCCAGCAGCGCCCGTGGAAAGGACACTGAAGCTTTCTTT. Amino acid sequence: CASSARGKDTEAFF. This chain joins TRBV11-3 and TRBJ1-1; D unclear. The CDR3 runs 14 residues. V lost 5 bases and J lost 3, with 13 bases in between. The V gene's germline CDR1 is SGHNT and CDR2 YENEEA. Full variable domain (missing parts from reference TRBV11-3 and TRBJ1-1): EAGVVQSPRYKIIEKKQPVAFWCNPISGHNTLYWYLQNLGQGPELLIRYENEEAVDDSQLPKDRFSAERLKGVDSTLKIQPAELGDSAVYLCASSARGKDTEAFFGQGTRLTVV.